These 17 T cell receptor beta chains originate from one sample sequenced in a study of blood T cells in healthy people across ages. The authors ran a second PCR of roughly 6 to 12 cycles using a sample-barcoded 5' primer and a J-beta primer mix. MiXCR was run by TCRdb on the 5' RACE reads, yielding one entry per CDR3 protein. This table holds roughly 1.6 million distinct CDR3 sequences, roughly 32% found once. Source material: blood. The source of these receptors is a woman in her 30s in good health.

CDR3 sequence reads: CASSQVRPGSNQPQHF. CDR3 nucleotides: TGCGCCAGCAGCCAAGTAAGGCCAGGGTCGAATCAGCCCCAGCATTTT. This chain links TRBV4-1 with TRBJ1-5; D might be TRBD1 (5 bases). The CDR3 is 16 residues long. Between the trimmed V and J ends, which lost 1 base and 4 bases, there was a span of 14 bases. Germline V lookup: CDR1 MGHRA, CDR2 YSYEKL.

J is TRBJ2-5 and V is TRBV6-1; D gene ambiguous. Trimming shortened V by 7 bases and J by 4 bases, and 13 bases separated the two germline ends. CDR1 and CDR2 from the germline V gene are MNHNS and SASEGT. This CDR3 has 13 residues. The DNA of the CDR3 is TGTGCCAGCACCGAAGGTAGAAGAGAGACCCAGTACTTC. Amino acid sequence: CASTEGRRETQYF.

This clonotype has more than one count but fewer than ten. The rearrangement links TRBV10-3 to TRBJ1-1, with TRBD1 identical over 7 bases. The CDR3 totals 15 residues. Trimming at V came to 4 bases and at J to 3 bases, leaving 8 bases not matched to a gene. Germline loops: CDR1 ENHRY, CDR2 SYGVKD. The CDR3 region is CAISGEGAPDTEAFF. The CDR3 DNA sequence: TGTGCCATCAGTGGGGAGGGGGCGCCGGACACTGAAGCTTTCTTT.

Only a few counts were recorded for this clonotype. V is TRBV14 and J is TRBJ2-1; 12 positions agree with TRBD2. With V trimmed by 4 bases and J by 6 bases, 7 bases remained unmatched. The CDR3 sequence is 16 residues long. Germline V gene lookup returns CDR1 SGHDN and CDR2 FVKESK. The chain's CDR3 is CASSLRPGLAGNEQFF. The CDR3 nucleotides are TGTGCCAGCAGCCTGCGACCGGGACTAGCGGGCAATGAGCAGTTCTTC.

This clonotype was picked up many times. J is TRBJ2-1 and V is TRBV3-1, with 7 nucleotides matching TRBD2. Germline CDR1 and CDR2: LGHDT and YNNKEL (reference sequence). The CDR3 loop spans 15 amino acids. With V trimmed by 0 bases and J by 11 bases, 10 bases remained unmatched. The CDR3 DNA reads as TGTGCCAGCAGCCAAGAGTCGTCGGTTGGGACTAAGCAGTTCTTC. It translates to CASSQESSVGTKQFF.

This clonotype has only one observation. CDR3 coding DNA: TGCAGTGGGCAGAGGGGACTAGCGTACAATGAGCAGTTCTTC. Its translation: CSGQRGLAYNEQFF. The chain joins TRBV20-1 to TRBJ2-1; TRBD2 aligns across 10 bases. V shed 7 bases, J shed 4 bases, and the junction held 7 bases outside the gene matches. Germline V gene data show CDR1 as DFQATT and CDR2 as SNEGSKA (reference sequence). The CDR3 is 14 residues long.

The gene calls are TRBV2 and TRBJ1-2; a possible D gene is TRBD1 (5 bases). Trimming pared 11 bases from V and 3 bases from J, leaving 13 bases between. This CDR3 is built from 12 residues. Germline V gives CDR1 SNHLY, CDR2 FYNNEI. CDR3 DNA sequence: TGTGCCTCACCAGACAGTGACTATGGCTACACCTTC. Amino acid sequence: CASPDSDYGYTF.

This clonotype was seen many times. V gene TRBV4-1 combines with J gene TRBJ1-2, with a weak D call TRBD1 (5 bases). Trimming pared 4 bases from V and 8 bases from J, leaving 20 bases between. Per the germline V gene, CDR1 is MGHRA and CDR2 is YSYEKL. This CDR3 comprises 15 residues. The CDR3 DNA reads TGCGCCAGCAGCCCCACCGGGACCCGGGAGCGGGGCTACACCTTC. Amino acid sequence: CASSPTGTRERGYTF.

The chain carries TRBV4-1 and TRBJ1-1, with 10 bases aligning to TRBD1. CDR3 size: 16 residues. The V segment lost 4 bases and the J segment 6 bases; nucleotides outside the gene matches: 11. Germline CDR1 MGHRA, CDR2 YSYEKL. The CDR3 region has the DNA TGCGCCAGCAGCCTACTCCTCGGACAGGGGGAGGCTGAAGCTTTCTTT. Its translation: CASSLLLGQGEAEAFF.

J is TRBJ1-3 and V is TRBV4-2; D might be TRBD1 (5 bases). With 1 base removed from V and 1 base from J, the gap between germline ends came to 17 bases. Germline CDR1 and CDR2: LGHNA and YNFKEQ. This CDR3 is 18 amino acids long. CDR3 bases: TGTGCCAGCAGCCAAGTTGCCCAGGGCGTAGGATCTGGAAACACCATATATTTT. Residues: CASSQVAQGVGSGNTIYF.

Of note for this clonotype: Just one base apart from a much larger clone, this may be a read error. The chain has TRBV20-1 and TRBJ2-1, with TRBD2 matching over 7 bases. From germline, CDR1 is DFQATT and CDR2 SNEGSKA (reference sequence). This CDR3 has 15 amino acids. CDR3 sequence: CSARVPAGYYSEQFF. CDR3 in DNA: TGCAGTGCTAGAGTCCCAGCGGGGTACTACAGTGAGCAGTTCTTC.

This clonotype occurred a few times. The V call is TRBV5-1, the J call TRBJ1-1; D unresolved. The CDR3 is 18 amino acids. Germline-derived CDR1 and CDR2 are SGHRS and YFSETQ. The V and J ends lost 3 bases and 1 base respectively, with 22 bases between them. CDR3 bases: TGCGCCAGCAGCTCGTCGGCGGCCAGATCGGTCCCGAACACTGAAGCTTTCTTT. This translates into CASSSSAARSVPNTEAFF.

The V gene is TRBV4-1, the J gene TRBJ2-3; the D is unclear. Germline values: CDR1 MGHRA, CDR2 YSYEKL. The CDR3 loop spans 15 amino acids. The V and J ends lost 5 bases and 0 bases respectively, with 12 bases between them. CDR3 sequence reads: CASSLRISSTDTQYF. In nucleotides, the CDR3 is TGCGCCAGCAGCTTGAGGATTTCTAGCACAGATACGCAGTATTTT.

This clonotype was observed a few times. This rearrangement joins TRBV28 to TRBJ2-7; D is uncertain. The CDR3 has 12 residues. V lost 8 bases and J lost 4, with 12 bases in between. Germline CDR1 reads MDHEN; CDR2 reads SYDVKM. CDR3 coding DNA: TGTGCCAGCTCGTGGTGGGAATACGAGCAGTACTTC. Translating it yields CASSWWEYEQYF.

With regard to this clonotype: At one end, the junction sequence differs from germline, possibly due to a read error. This rearrangement joins TRBV20-1 to TRBJ1-5, with D unclear. Germline CDR1 DFQATT, CDR2 SNEGSKA (reference sequence). The CDR3 is 15 residues long. CDR3 loop: CSASRKRDSNQPRHF. In nucleotides, the CDR3 is TGCAGTGCTAGTCGTAAGAGGGATAGCAATCAGCCCCGGCATTTT.

For this clonotype: Germline and junction disagree at one end, which may indicate a read error. J is TRBJ2-2 and V is TRBV9; 9 nucleotides line up with TRBD2. CDR1 and CDR2 from the germline V gene are SGDLS and YYNGEE. The CDR3 covers 17 residues. For the CDR3, the DNA is TGTGTCAGCAGCGTAGTGTCTAGCGGGAATAGGGCCGGGGAGCCGTTTTTT. Translation: CVSSVVSSGNRAGEPFF.

The chain is built from TRBV6-1 and TRBJ1-1, with no clear D. V lost 2 bases and J 5 bases, leaving 15 bases between the germline ends. Per the germline V gene, CDR1 is MNHNS and CDR2 is SASEGT. This CDR3 has 15 residues. The CDR3 sequence is CASSEQWVEGTEAFF. DNA for the CDR3: TGTGCCAGCAGTGAACAATGGGTCGAAGGGACTGAAGCTTTCTTT.